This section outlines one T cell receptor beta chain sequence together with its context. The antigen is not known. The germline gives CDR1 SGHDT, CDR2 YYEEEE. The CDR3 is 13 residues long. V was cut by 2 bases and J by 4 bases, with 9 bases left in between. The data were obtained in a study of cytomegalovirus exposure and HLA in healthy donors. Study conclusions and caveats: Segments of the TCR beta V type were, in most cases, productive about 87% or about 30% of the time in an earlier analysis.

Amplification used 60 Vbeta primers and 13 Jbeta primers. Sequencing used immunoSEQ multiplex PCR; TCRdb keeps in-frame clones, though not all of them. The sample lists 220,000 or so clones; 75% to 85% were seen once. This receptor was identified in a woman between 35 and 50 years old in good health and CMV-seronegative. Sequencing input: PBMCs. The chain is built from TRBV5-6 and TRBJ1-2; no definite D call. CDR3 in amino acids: CASSFWSGYGYTF. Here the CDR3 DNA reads TGTGCCAGCAGCTTTTGGAGCGGCTATGGCTACACCTTC.